These T cell receptor beta chains were read from a single sample in a study of blood T cell repertoires in COVID-19. The table came from immunoSEQ multiplex PCR; TCRdb's copy has only in-frame clones and leaves some out. In the table there are 300,000 to 350,000 clones, 88% of which are singletons. Sequenced material: peripheral blood. The receptors were gathered from a woman aged 70 to 79 with COVID-19, enrolled during active disease. The conserved cysteine and the conserved F or W are not part of the CDR3 here. A D gene is named only where the DNA matches it firmly. A clone size is listed for some rows: how often the clone was seen (once, few, many), or a class if it is expanded.

CDR3 length,V gene,J gene,D gene,clone size,CDR3 protein
11,TRBV4-3,TRBJ1-4,.,few,ASSQDRGEKLF
14,TRBV18,TRBJ2-4,TRBD1,.,ASFPRGPLAKNIQY
12,TRBV24-1,TRBJ2-3,TRBD1,.,ASASGTGSDTQY
12,TRBV20-1,TRBJ1-2,.,once,SASGGGPNYGYT
10,TRBV5-1,TRBJ1-3,.,.,ASTETGNTIY
15,TRBV11-2,TRBJ1-3,TRBD1,.,ASSDYRGPLSGNTIY
13,TRBV5-1,TRBJ1-6,.,.,ASSLSGATGSPLH
16,TRBV19,TRBJ2-3,.,once,AVGGFRDSFWTTDTQY
13,TRBV3-1/TRBV3-2,TRBJ1-3,.,once,ASSRNRNSGNTIY
13,TRBV18,TRBJ2-7,TRBD2,.,ASSPVGLAGGEQY
13,TRBV7-9,TRBJ1-6,TRBD1,.,ASSLARGGDSPLH
16,TRBV7-3,TRBJ2-2,.,.,ASSLDPWRGDVTGELF
13,TRBV27,TRBJ2-3,.,.,ASSLEVSSTDTQY
12,TRBV5-4,TRBJ2-2,.,.,ASSVGQPTGELF
14,TRBV5-1,TRBJ2-5,TRBD2,.,ASSLAISGGQETQY
10,TRBV5-4,TRBJ2-1,TRBD2,.,ASSLTSGEQF
9,TRBV20-1,TRBJ2-7,.,.,SARTDLEQY
12,TRBV9,TRBJ2-5,.,.,ASSVDLLQETQY
12,TRBV3-1/TRBV3-2,TRBJ1-2,.,.,ASSQVQGKGGYT
13,TRBV6-5,TRBJ1-4,TRBD1,few,ASSYRGQGYEKLF
12,TRBV2,TRBJ2-5,TRBD2,.,ASRLSGGRETQY